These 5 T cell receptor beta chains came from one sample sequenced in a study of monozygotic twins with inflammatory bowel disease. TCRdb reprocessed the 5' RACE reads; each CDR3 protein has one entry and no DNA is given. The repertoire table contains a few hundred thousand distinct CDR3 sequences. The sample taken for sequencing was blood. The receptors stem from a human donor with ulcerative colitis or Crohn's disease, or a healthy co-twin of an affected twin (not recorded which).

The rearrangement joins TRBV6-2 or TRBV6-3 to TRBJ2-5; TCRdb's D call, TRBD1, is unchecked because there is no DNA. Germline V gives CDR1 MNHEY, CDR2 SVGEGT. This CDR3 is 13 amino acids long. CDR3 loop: CASSLRHPGTQYF.

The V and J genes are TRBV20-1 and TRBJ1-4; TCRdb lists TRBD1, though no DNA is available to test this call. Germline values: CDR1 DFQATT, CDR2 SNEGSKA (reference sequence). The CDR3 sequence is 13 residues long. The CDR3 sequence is CSAPARGGEKLFF.

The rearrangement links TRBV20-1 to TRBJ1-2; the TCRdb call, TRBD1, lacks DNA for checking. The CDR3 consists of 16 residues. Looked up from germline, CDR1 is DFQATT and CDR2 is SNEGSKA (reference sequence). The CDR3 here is CSARGTGSRSNYGYTF.

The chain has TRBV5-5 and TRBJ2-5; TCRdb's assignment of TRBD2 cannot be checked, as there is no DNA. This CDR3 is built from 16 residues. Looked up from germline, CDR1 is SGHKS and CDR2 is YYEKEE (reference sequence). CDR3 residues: CASSQLSGGAVKTQYF.

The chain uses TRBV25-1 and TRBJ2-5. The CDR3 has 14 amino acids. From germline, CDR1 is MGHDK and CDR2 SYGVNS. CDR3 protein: CASSEHGREETQYF.